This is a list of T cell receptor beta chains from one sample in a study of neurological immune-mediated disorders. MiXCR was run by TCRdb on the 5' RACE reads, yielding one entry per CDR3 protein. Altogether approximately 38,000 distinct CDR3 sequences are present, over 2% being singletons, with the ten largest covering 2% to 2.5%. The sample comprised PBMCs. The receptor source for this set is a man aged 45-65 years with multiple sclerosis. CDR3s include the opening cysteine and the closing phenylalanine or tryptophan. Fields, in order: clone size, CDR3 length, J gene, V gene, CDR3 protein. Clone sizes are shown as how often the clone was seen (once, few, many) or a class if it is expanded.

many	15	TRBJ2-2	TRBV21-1	CASSEGTGNTGELFF
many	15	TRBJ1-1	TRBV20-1	CSARGRGQVNTEAFF
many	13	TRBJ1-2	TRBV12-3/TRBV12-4	CASSFSGRYGYTF
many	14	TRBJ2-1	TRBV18	CASSPSAGAGEQFF
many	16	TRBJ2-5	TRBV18	CASSRVGLADQETQYF
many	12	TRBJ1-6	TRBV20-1	CSASTNDSPLHF
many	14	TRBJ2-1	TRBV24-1	CATSDFRTGDEQFF
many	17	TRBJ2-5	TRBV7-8	CASSPHRLAGGPETQYF
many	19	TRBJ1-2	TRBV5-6	CASSLVVVQPGQGTYGYTF
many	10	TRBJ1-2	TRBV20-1	CSAGRGGYTF
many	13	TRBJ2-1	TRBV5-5	CASSSVYGNEQFF
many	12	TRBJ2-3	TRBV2	CASRATTDTQYF
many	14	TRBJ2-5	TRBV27	CASSLSTGRGTQYF
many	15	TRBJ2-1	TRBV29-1	CSVRSSGSSYNEQFF
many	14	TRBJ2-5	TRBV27	CASSYAGTEETQYF
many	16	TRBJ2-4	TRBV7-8	CASSLWVTGAKNIQYF
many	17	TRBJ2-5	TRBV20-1	CSARDLMSSGLQETQYF
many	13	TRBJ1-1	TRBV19	CASRIVPNTEAFF
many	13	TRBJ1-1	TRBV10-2	CASSRSGAPEAFF
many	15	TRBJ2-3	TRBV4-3	CASSQQDRGSDTQYF
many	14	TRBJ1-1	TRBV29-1	CSVEDTGTNTEAFF
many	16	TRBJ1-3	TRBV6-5	CASSETSPGSGNTIYF
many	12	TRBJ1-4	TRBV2	CASSEVQEKLFF
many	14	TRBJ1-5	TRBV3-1	CASSQGYEDQPQHF
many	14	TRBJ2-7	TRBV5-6	CASSLVSSFHEQYF
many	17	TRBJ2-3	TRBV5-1	CASSRGLAVTSTDTQYF
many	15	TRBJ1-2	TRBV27	CASSPTGTGGNGYTF
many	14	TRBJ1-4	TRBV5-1	CASSLAGGDEKLFF
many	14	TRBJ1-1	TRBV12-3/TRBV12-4	CASSRGGASTEAFF